This TCR beta chain is from a study of human T cells and chemical hapten exposure. Study at large: TCR yields per sample varied mostly from small pooled library volume differences.

Findings and limits, study-wide: Among TCRs, those above 1 in 1000 frequency were unaffected by DPC sensitization.

This clonotype was observed at least ten times. Antigen specificity is unknown. As to time point: healthy volunteer bleed at 2 weeks. Unfractionated whole blood yielded total RNA. Germline V gives CDR1 LNHDA, CDR2 SQIVND (reference sequence). V was pared by 3 bases and J by 1 base, with 14 bases of the junction left unmatched. This CDR3 has 20 residues. Library preparation tagged each individual cDNA molecule with a unique molecular identifier. Source study methods: Sample-level TCR yields exhibited a median of approximately 96,000, with a range of about 23,224 to 700,000. TCRdb used MiXCR to reprocess the RACE reads, holding one entry per CDR3 protein. The V and J calls reflect TCRdb's pipeline rather than the authors' work. Among some 120,000 distinct CDR3 sequences listed, approximately 9% were seen once.

V and J are TRBV19 and TRBJ2-6, with TRBD1 matching 8 bases. The sequenced material came from whole blood. The clonotype was recovered from a male donor in good health. Some clones in this sample may be carry-over from other donors' samples. The CDR3 coding sequence is TGTGCCAGTAGTATCCCCGCAGGGGGCGCGTCTGGGTCTGGGGCCAACGTCCTGACTTTC. Translation: CASSIPAGGASGSGANVLTF. Full variable domain (remainder filled in from reference TRBV19 and TRBJ2-6): DGGITQSPKYLFRKEGQNVTLSCEQNLNHDAMYWYRQDPGQGLRLIYYSQIVNDFQKGDIAEGYSVSREKKESFPLTVTSAQKNPTAFYLCASSIPAGGASGSGANVLTFGAGSRLTVL.